The clone carrying this T cell receptor beta chain was observed a few times. Its specificity is unknown. A read error may explain this, as a much larger clone is one base away. There were no patients who had received any treatment before thyroid surgery. The germline V and J ends were trimmed by 2 bases and 2 bases, with 18 bases remaining between them. The germline V gene has CDR1 MDHEN and CDR2 SYDVKM. The CDR3 consists of 17 residues. These data belong to a study of metastatic and nonmetastatic thyroid tumors. Study context: A comparison of repertoires was made across blood and tumor or nodule tissue from malignant and benign thyroid patients. The study, taken as a whole, reports: Malignant tumors reportedly showed significantly higher TCR beta diversity than benign nodules in both blood and tumor.

Original methodology: Clinicopathological groups supplied CDR3 differences that were used to build a distant-metastasis classifier for papillary thyroid cancer. TCRdb re-clonotyped the PCR reads through MiXCR. V and J calls and clone size were set by TCRdb, not the authors. Of about 16,000 clones detected, about 25% appear once; the ten largest clones hold roughly 7.1%. J is TRBJ2-5 and V is TRBV28, with a tentative D call TRBD2 (6 bases). Sequenced input: adjacent normal tissue. This receptor was identified in a female donor with papillary thyroid cancer or a benign thyroid nodule (not recorded which). Some clones in this sample may be carry-over from other donors' samples. Written as DNA, the CDR3 is TGTGCCAGCAGTTTAATCCCGGGAGTACGGGTTCAAGAGACCCAGTACTTC. This sequence encodes CASSLIPGVRVQETQYF.